This entry features one TCR beta chain sequence. Its specificity is not known. This sample stems from a study of T cells after posttransplantation cyclophosphamide. Study-wide results and limits: Donor CD8+ memory clones often dominated recipient blood repertoires at later times. TRB overlap between skin or GI tissue T cells and blood was limited. Recipient CMV seropositivity and CMV reactivation strongly tracked TRB clonality.

Generated by immunoSEQ multiplex PCR, the TCRdb table keeps only in-frame clones and is missing some. The sample lists around 3,000 clones, 70% to 80% occurring once. This related bone marrow graft donor gave peripheral blood on the day of marrow donation. The source material was memory CD8+ T cells sorted from blood. The clonotype comes from an older woman in good health, CMV-negative, and a related stem cell transplant donor.

CDR3 protein: CASSPTRQGPPQHF. In DNA form, the CDR3 reads TGTGCCAGCAGTCCAACCCGACAGGGTCCGCCCCAGCATTTT. The chain combines TRBV28 with TRBJ1-5, with 7 bases that match TRBD1. J lost 9 bases, V lost 5 bases, and 10 bases had no gene match. The CDR3 spans 14 residues. CDR1 is MDHEN and CDR2 is SYDVKM in the germline V gene.